The rows below give T cell receptor beta chains drawn from one sample of a study of blood T cell repertoires in COVID-19. Assay used: immunoSEQ multiplex PCR; TCRdb lists only in-frame clones, some missing. In the table there are about 100,000 clones, about 78% of which are singletons. The sequencing input was peripheral blood. The receptors were sampled from a man aged 50-59 years who had recovered from COVID-19. Both conserved end residues are part of each CDR3. Each record gives: V gene, J gene, D gene, clone size, CDR3 protein, CDR3 DNA. D genes are given only for firm matches. The size entry is marked missing in some rows and otherwise reads once, few, many or a size class.

V: TRBV29-1
J: TRBJ1-1
D: -
size: -
CDR3: CSVRAGGTEAFF
DNA: TGCAGCGTGAGGGCCGGGGGGACTGAAGCTTTCTTT

V: TRBV3-1/TRBV3-2
J: TRBJ1-6
D: TRBD1
size: -
CDR3: CASSLGDRHNSPLHF
DNA: TGTGCCAGCAGCCTGGGGGACAGGCATAATTCACCCCTCCACTTT

V: TRBV10-3
J: TRBJ2-2
D: TRBD1
size: -
CDR3: CATRDSQNTGELFF
DNA: TGTGCCACCCGGGACAGCCAAAACACCGGGGAGCTGTTTTTT

V: TRBV2
J: TRBJ1-6
D: -
size: -
CDR3: CASSYREPNSPLHF
DNA: TGTGCCAGCAGCTACCGGGAACCAAATTCACCCCTCCACTTT

V: TRBV5-4
J: TRBJ1-1
D: -
size: once
CDR3: CASSLEIGTGRAFF
DNA: TGTGCCAGCAGCTTGGAGATTGGAACAGGGAGAGCTTTCTTT

V: TRBV6-6
J: TRBJ2-1
D: TRBD1
size: -
CDR3: CASSPGTGIQFF
DNA: TGTGCCAGCAGCCCCGGGACAGGGATACAGTTCTTC

V: TRBV19
J: TRBJ2-7
D: -
size: -
CDR3: CASSMGLAASYEQYF
DNA: TGTGCCAGTAGTATGGGTTTAGCGGCCTCTTACGAGCAGTACTTC

V: TRBV6-5
J: TRBJ2-1
D: -
size: -
CDR3: CASGPNNEQFF
DNA: TGTGCCAGCGGGCCGAACAATGAGCAGTTCTTC

V: TRBV7-9
J: TRBJ2-1
D: -
size: -
CDR3: CASSLEAHAKFF
DNA: TGTGCCAGCAGCTTAGAAGCTCACGCCAAGTTCTTC

V: TRBV7-3
J: TRBJ2-3
D: TRBD2
size: -
CDR3: CASSSGLAGGTDTQYF
DNA: TGTGCCAGCAGCTCCGGACTAGCGGGAGGCACAGATACGCAGTATTTT

V: TRBV4-1
J: TRBJ2-2
D: -
size: -
CDR3: CASSQDRGSGELFF
DNA: TGCGCCAGCAGCCAAGATAGGGGATCTGGGGAGCTGTTTTTT

V: TRBV9
J: TRBJ2-3
D: TRBD1
size: -
CDR3: CASSVEGANTDTQYF
DNA: TGTGCCAGCAGCGTAGAGGGGGCCAACACAGATACGCAGTATTTT

V: TRBV5-1
J: TRBJ2-3
D: TRBD2
size: -
CDR3: CASSFELATSTDTQYF
DNA: TGCGCCAGCAGCTTTGAACTAGCGACTAGCACAGATACGCAGTATTTT

V: TRBV5-1
J: TRBJ2-3
D: TRBD2
size: large
CDR3: CASVSGRASDTQYF
DNA: TGCGCCAGCGTGAGCGGGAGGGCCTCAGATACGCAGTATTTT

V: TRBV4-3
J: TRBJ2-3
D: TRBD2
size: few
CDR3: CASSQDLAGGADTQYF
DNA: TGCGCCAGCAGCCAAGATCTAGCGGGGGGGGCAGATACGCAGTATTTT

V: TRBV6-5
J: TRBJ1-2
D: -
size: -
CDR3: CASSYNGVYGYTF
DNA: TGTGCCAGCAGTTACAACGGTGTCTATGGCTACACCTTC

V: TRBV30
J: TRBJ2-5
D: -
size: -
CDR3: CAWSTSRDTRETQYF
DNA: TGTGCCTGGAGTACTTCCCGGGACACCAGAGAGACCCAGTACTTC

V: TRBV27
J: TRBJ2-3
D: -
size: many
CDR3: CASSLSRPDTQYF
DNA: TGTGCCAGCAGTTTATCGCGTCCAGATACGCAGTATTTT

V: TRBV24-1
J: TRBJ1-1
D: -
size: -
CDR3: CATSDSRGNTEAFF
DNA: TGTGCCACCAGTGATTCCAGGGGTAACACTGAAGCTTTCTTT

V: TRBV12-3/TRBV12-4
J: TRBJ2-1
D: -
size: few
CDR3: CASSWYSSEQFF
DNA: TGTGCCAGCAGTTGGTACTCGAGTGAGCAGTTCTTC

V: TRBV18
J: TRBJ1-2
D: TRBD1
size: -
CDR3: CASSPEDRGPGYTF
DNA: TGTGCCAGCTCACCGGAAGACAGGGGACCTGGCTACACCTTC

V: TRBV5-1
J: TRBJ2-1
D: -
size: -
CDR3: CASSPPASGEYNEQFF
DNA: TGCGCCAGCAGCCCCCCAGCGAGCGGAGAATACAATGAGCAGTTCTTC

V: TRBV5-5
J: TRBJ2-7
D: TRBD2
size: -
CDR3: CASSHPAGVGSEQYF
DNA: TGTGCCAGCAGCCACCCAGCGGGAGTGGGGTCCGAGCAGTACTTC

V: TRBV10-3
J: TRBJ2-2
D: -
size: -
CDR3: CAISGGGDYTGELFF
DNA: TGTGCCATCAGTGGTGGTGGAGATTACACCGGGGAGCTGTTTTTT

V: TRBV7-2
J: TRBJ2-2
D: -
size: few
CDR3: CASSSVPNTGELFF
DNA: TGTGCCAGCAGCTCAGTTCCGAACACCGGGGAGCTGTTTTTT

V: TRBV2
J: TRBJ1-1
D: TRBD1
size: few
CDR3: CASIGDRGINTEAFF
DNA: TGTGCCAGCATAGGGGACAGGGGGATAAACACTGAAGCTTTCTTT

V: TRBV4-1
J: TRBJ1-1
D: -
size: -
CDR3: CASSQDEGENTEAFF
DNA: TGCGCCAGCAGCCAAGACGAGGGGGAAAACACTGAAGCTTTCTTT

V: TRBV6-5
J: TRBJ2-2
D: -
size: -
CDR3: CAIKKQGTNTGELFF
DNA: TGTGCCATCAAAAAACAGGGGACTAACACCGGGGAGCTGTTTTTT

V: TRBV20-1
J: TRBJ2-7
D: TRBD2
size: -
CDR3: CSVAGAFEQYF
DNA: TGCAGTGTTGCGGGAGCCTTCGAGCAGTACTTC

V: TRBV21-1
J: TRBJ2-7
D: -
size: -
CDR3: CASSKLTGAYEQYF
DNA: TGTGCCAGCAGCAAACTTACAGGGGCCTACGAGCAGTACTTC

V: TRBV29-1
J: TRBJ1-2
D: TRBD1
size: few
CDR3: CSDGQGSGYTF
DNA: TGCAGCGACGGACAGGGGTCTGGCTACACCTTC

V: TRBV9
J: TRBJ1-5
D: TRBD1
size: -
CDR3: CASSGTGGNQPQHF
DNA: TGTGCCAGCAGCGGGACAGGGGGCAATCAGCCCCAGCATTTT

V: TRBV28
J: TRBJ1-2
D: TRBD1
size: -
CDR3: CASSFSGQGSGYTF
DNA: TGTGCCAGCAGTTTCTCCGGACAGGGGAGCGGCTACACCTTC

V: TRBV7-2
J: TRBJ2-3
D: TRBD2
size: few
CDR3: CASSLQLAGGGTDTQYF
DNA: TGTGCCAGCAGCTTACAACTAGCGGGAGGCGGCACAGATACGCAGTATTTT

V: TRBV6-4
J: TRBJ2-7
D: -
size: many
CDR3: CASSDSDGSEQYF
DNA: TGTGCCAGCAGTGACTCGGACGGGAGCGAGCAGTACTTC

V: TRBV4-2
J: TRBJ1-5
D: TRBD1
size: -
CDR3: CASSQDGDRKNQPQHF
DNA: TGTGCCAGCAGCCAAGATGGGGACAGAAAAAATCAGCCCCAGCATTTT

V: TRBV3-1/TRBV3-2
J: TRBJ1-2
D: TRBD1
size: once
CDR3: CASSRRAGGEDGYTF
DNA: TGTGCCAGCAGCCGGCGAGCAGGGGGCGAAGATGGCTACACCTTC

V: TRBV4-3
J: TRBJ2-3
D: -
size: -
CDR3: CASSQDMYTDTQYF
DNA: TGCGCCAGCAGTCAGGACATGTACACAGATACGCAGTATTTT

V: TRBV9
J: TRBJ2-7
D: -
size: -
CDR3: CASSVDSQAPYEQYF
DNA: TGTGCCAGCAGCGTAGACTCCCAGGCCCCCTACGAGCAGTACTTC

V: TRBV9
J: TRBJ2-5
D: -
size: -
CDR3: CASSAAGQLGETQYF
DNA: TGTGCCAGCAGCGCGGCGGGGCAGTTGGGAGAGACCCAGTACTTC

V: TRBV29-1
J: TRBJ1-4
D: -
size: -
CDR3: CSVESGLPNEKLFF
DNA: TGCAGCGTTGAGTCAGGGCTCCCTAATGAAAAACTGTTTTTT

V: TRBV3-1/TRBV3-2
J: TRBJ2-7
D: TRBD1
size: -
CDR3: CASSQRGPYEQYF
DNA: TGTGCCAGCAGCCAAAGGGGGCCATACGAGCAGTACTTC

V: TRBV5-1
J: TRBJ2-7
D: TRBD2
size: -
CDR3: CASSLGNLAGGPREQYF
DNA: TGCGCCAGCAGCTTAGGGAACCTAGCGGGGGGGCCGAGGGAGCAGTACTTC